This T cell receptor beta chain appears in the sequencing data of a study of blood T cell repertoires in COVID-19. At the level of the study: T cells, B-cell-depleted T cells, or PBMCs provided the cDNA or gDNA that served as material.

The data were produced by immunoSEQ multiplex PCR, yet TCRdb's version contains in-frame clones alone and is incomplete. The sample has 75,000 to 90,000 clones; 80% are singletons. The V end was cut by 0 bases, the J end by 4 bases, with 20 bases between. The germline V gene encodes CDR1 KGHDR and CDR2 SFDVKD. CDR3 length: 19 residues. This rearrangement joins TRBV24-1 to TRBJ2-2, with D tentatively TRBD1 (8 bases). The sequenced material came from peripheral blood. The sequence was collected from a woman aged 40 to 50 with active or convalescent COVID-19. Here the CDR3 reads CATSDLNPGQGGFTGELFF. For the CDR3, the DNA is TGTGCCACCAGTGATTTGAACCCAGGACAGGGAGGGTTCACCGGGGAGCTGTTTTTT.